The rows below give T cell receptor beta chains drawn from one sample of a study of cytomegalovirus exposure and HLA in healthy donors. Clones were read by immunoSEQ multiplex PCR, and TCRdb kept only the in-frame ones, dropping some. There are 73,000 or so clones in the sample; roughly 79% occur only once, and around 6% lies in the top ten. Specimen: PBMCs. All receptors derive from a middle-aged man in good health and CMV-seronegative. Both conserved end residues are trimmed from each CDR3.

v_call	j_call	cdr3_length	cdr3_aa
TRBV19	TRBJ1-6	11	ASGQGKNSPLH
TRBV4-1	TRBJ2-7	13	ASSQELGLSYEQY
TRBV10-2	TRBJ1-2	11	ASSESRVYGYT
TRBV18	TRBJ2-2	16	ASSPPGLAISSTGELF
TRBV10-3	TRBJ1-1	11	AISDAVNTEAF
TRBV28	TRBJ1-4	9	ASLYGEKLF
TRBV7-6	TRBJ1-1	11	ASSPSGGTEAF
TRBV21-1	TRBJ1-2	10	ASSPGVYGYT
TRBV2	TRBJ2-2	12	ASRRLADTGELF
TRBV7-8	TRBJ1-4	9	ASSSSEKLF
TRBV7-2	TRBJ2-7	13	ASSFYRDRGSGQY
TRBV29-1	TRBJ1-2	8	SVSGGGYT
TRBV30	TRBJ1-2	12	AWSPRTANYGYT
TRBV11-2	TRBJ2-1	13	ASSLGGGRYNEQF
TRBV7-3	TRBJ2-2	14	ASSSSGTMNTGELF
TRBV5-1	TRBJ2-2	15	AREAGDRPRGTGELF
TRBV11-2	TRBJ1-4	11	ASSLTVNEKLF
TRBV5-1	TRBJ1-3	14	ASTQLGTGAGNTIY
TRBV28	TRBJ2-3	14	ASSLRDRISTDTQY
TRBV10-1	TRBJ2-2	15	ASSAGGFDRTPGELF
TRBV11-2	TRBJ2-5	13	ASSLNGLAGETQY
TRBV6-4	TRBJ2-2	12	ASSHSGTQGELF
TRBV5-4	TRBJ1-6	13	ASSLDGNDNSPLH
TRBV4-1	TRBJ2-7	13	ASSQDGTGDYEQY
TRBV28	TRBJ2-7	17	ASSLLWARGTKDSYEQY
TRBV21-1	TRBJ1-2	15	ASSNPRGHCKNYGYT
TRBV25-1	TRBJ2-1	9	ASNRGVEQF
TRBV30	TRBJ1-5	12	AWSRGLGNQPQH
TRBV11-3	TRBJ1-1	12	ASSLTTGDTEAF
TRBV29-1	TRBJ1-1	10	SVGLQNTEAF
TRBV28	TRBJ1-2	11	ASRQQGWYGYT
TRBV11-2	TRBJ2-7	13	ASSVGQLEIYEQY
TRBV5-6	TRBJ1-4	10	ASSLRQGVLF
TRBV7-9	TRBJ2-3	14	ASSLRGGPSTDTQY
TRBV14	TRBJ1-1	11	ASSLRGYTEAF
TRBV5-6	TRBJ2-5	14	ASSQGQAPKGETQY
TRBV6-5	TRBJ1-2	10	ASKDRSYGYT
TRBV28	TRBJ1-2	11	ASLRTENNGYT
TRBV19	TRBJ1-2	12	ASSVGQGAGGYT
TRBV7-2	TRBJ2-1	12	ASSLAPFYNEQF
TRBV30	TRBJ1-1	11	AWSLDTNTEAF
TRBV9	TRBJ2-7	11	ASSVGGRDEQY
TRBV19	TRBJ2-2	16	ASSIFARAGRRSGELF